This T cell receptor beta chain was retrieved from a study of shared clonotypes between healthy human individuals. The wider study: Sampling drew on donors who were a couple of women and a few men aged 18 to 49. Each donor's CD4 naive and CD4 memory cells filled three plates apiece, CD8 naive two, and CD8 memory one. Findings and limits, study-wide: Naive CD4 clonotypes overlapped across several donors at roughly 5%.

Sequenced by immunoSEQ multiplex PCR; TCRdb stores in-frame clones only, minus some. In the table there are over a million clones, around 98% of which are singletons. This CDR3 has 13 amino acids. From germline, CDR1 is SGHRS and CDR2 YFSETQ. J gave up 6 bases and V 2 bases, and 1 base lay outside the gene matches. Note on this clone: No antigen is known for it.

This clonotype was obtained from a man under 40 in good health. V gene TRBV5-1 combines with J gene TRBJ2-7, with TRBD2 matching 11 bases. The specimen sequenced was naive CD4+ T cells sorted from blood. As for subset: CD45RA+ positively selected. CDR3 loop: CASSFGLAGEQYF. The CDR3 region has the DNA TGCGCCAGCAGCTTCGGACTAGCGGGCGAGCAGTACTTC. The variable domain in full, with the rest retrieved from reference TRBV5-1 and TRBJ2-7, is KAGVTQTPRYLIKTRGQQVTLSCSPISGHRSVSWYQQTPGQGLQFLFEYFSETQRNKGNFPGRFSGRQFSNSRSEMNVSTLELGDSALYLCASSFGLAGEQYFGPGTRLTVT.